A selection of T cell receptor beta chains follows, all from one sample in a study of shared clonotypes between healthy human individuals. The protocol was immunoSEQ multiplex PCR, while the TCRdb copy is restricted to in-frame clones and leaves out a portion. The data contain about 820,000 clones, roughly 92% of them seen just once; the ten biggest clones take up around 24%. Specimen: naive CD8+ T cells sorted from blood. These receptors came from a man younger than 45 in good health. CDR3s leave out the opening cysteine and the closing phenylalanine or tryptophan. Fields, in order: CDR3 length, clone size, V gene, CDR3 protein. The size entry is marked missing in some rows and otherwise reads once, few, many or a size class.

length: 15
size: -
V: TRBV7-9
CDR3: ASSFPRRGPGTDTQY

length: 14
size: once
V: TRBV19
CDR3: ASSIDRGPSNQPQH

length: 11
size: once
V: TRBV7-6
CDR3: ASSSPNTGELF

length: 11
size: -
V: TRBV28
CDR3: ASSLLGNTEAF

length: 13
size: -
V: TRBV19
CDR3: ASSLTSFGYNEQF

length: 15
size: -
V: TRBV7-2
CDR3: ASSFHSGLTTDYEQY

length: 11
size: once
V: TRBV29-1
CDR3: SVESRDTYEQY

length: 13
size: -
V: TRBV7-9
CDR3: ASSSGLAGVYEQY

length: 11
size: -
V: TRBV5-5
CDR3: ASSLVYQETQY

length: 14
size: -
V: TRBV29-1
CDR3: SVNQEDSSGANVLT

length: 14
size: -
V: TRBV21-1
CDR3: ASSNILRDSNQPQH